These 5 T cell receptor beta chains were all obtained from the same sample, sequenced in a study of breast tumors, draining lymph nodes, adjacent tissues. TCRdb processed the multiplex PCR reads anew with MiXCR; each CDR3 protein has one entry. The sample lists some 140,000 distinct CDR3 sequences; about a fifth were seen once. Breast cancer patients provided tissue from their axillary draining lymph nodes. The specimen sequenced was axillary lymph node tissue. The receptors originated from a female donor with breast cancer. Some clones in this sample may be carry-over from other donors' samples.

The table lists this clonotype with many counts. The chain joins TRBV2 to TRBJ2-1, with TRBD2 identical over 12 bases. Germline V lookup: CDR1 SNHLY, CDR2 FYNNEI. There are 16 residues in the CDR3. V trimming: 6 bases; J trimming: 7 bases; junction bases outside the gene matches: 10. This CDR3 is CASRELAGGLSNEQFF. Written as DNA, the CDR3 is TGTGCCAGCAGAGAACTAGCGGGAGGATTGAGTAATGAGCAGTTCTTC.

The V and J genes are TRBV12-3 or TRBV12-4 and TRBJ2-7; D remains unclear. V lost 5 bases to trimming and J lost 4 bases, with 15 bases between them. The CDR3 totals 14 residues. The CDR3 DNA is TGTGCCAGCAGTGTAAGGGCCGCAGTATACGAGCAGTACTTC. Translated, it gives CASSVRAAVYEQYF.

This clonotype was recorded a few times. The gene calls are TRBV12-3 or TRBV12-4 and TRBJ2-3; TRBD1 agrees at 7 bases. After removal of 6 bases from V and 4 bases from J, the junction contained 10 bases not matched to a gene. This CDR3 is built from 15 residues. In DNA form, the CDR3 reads TGTGCCAGCAGACCAGGGGGTAGGGGCGCAGATACGCAGTATTTT. Its translation is CASRPGGRGADTQYF.

This clonotype was seen a single time. A much larger clonotype is one base distant, so this may be a read error. Because it lacks the conserved phenylalanine or tryptophan at the end, this CDR3 is likely a read error. For the CDR3, the DNA is TGTGCCAGCAGTCGGACAGGGGGGTACACCGGGGAGCTGTTTTCT. It specifies CASSRTGGYTGELFS. The chain carries TRBV2 and TRBJ2-2, with 10 bases lining up with TRBD1. CDR3 length: 15 residues. CDR1 is SNHLY, CDR2 FYNNEI, per germline. J was trimmed by 3 bases and V by 5 bases; bases with no gene match: 3.

This clonotype was recorded at least ten times. CDR3 loop: CASSERGTGGELFF. CDR3 coding DNA: TGTGCCAGCAGTGAGAGGGGTACTGGCGGGGAGCTGTTTTTT. This chain joins TRBV2 and TRBJ2-2; D tentatively fits TRBD1 or TRBD2 (5 bases each). The V end lost 3 bases, the J end lost 7 bases, and 12 bases lay between the germline ends. This CDR3 has 14 residues. Looked up from germline, CDR1 is SNHLY and CDR2 is FYNNEI.